The rows below give T cell receptor beta chains drawn from one sample of a study of control samples from healthy donors and cancer patients. Sequencing used immunoSEQ multiplex PCR; TCRdb keeps in-frame clones, though not all of them. The table lists 110,000 to 150,000 clones, 94% of them singletons. The material sequenced was blood. These receptors all come from a man aged 35 to 55 in good health. CDR3s include the opening cysteine and the closing phenylalanine or tryptophan. A D gene is named only where the DNA matches it firmly. Not every row has a clone size; where given, it reads once, few, many or a size class.

>-|TRBV24-1|TRBD1|TRBJ2-1
CATSDPRGTDNEQFF
>-|TRBV18|TRBD2|TRBJ2-3
CASSPLLAGARSTDTQYF
>-|TRBV3-1/TRBV3-2|-|TRBJ1-2
CASSEDPSWEEAYGYTF
>-|TRBV5-6|-|TRBJ1-1
CASSSWNTEAFF
>-|TRBV3-1/TRBV3-2|TRBD2|TRBJ2-5
CASSQREGVETRYF
>-|TRBV9|-|TRBJ1-1
CASSVGNARTGEAFF
>-|TRBV30|-|TRBJ1-2
CAWSPLGVPGNTF
>-|TRBV5-1|TRBD1|TRBJ1-1
CASSNAGTGGKAFF
>once|TRBV5-8|-|TRBJ2-4
CASSFNTGPKNIQYF
>-|TRBV6-2/TRBV6-3|TRBD2|TRBJ2-3
CASSVASGPTQYF
>-|TRBV5-6|-|TRBJ1-5
CASSLGDYSNQPQHF
>-|TRBV18|TRBD2|TRBJ2-7
CASSPPRASGSYEQYF
>-|TRBV7-9|-|TRBJ2-4
CASSSTVLAKNIQYF
>-|TRBV7-9|-|TRBJ1-2
CASSFNEDYGYTF
>-|TRBV6-5|-|TRBJ1-5
CASTQQGFGHQPQHF
>-|TRBV13|-|TRBJ2-7
CASSSRVFASYEQYF
>-|TRBV24-1|-|TRBJ1-2
CATSDPGKTDGYTF
>-|TRBV7-9|-|TRBJ1-2
CASSPPPADNYGYTF
>-|TRBV11-2|-|TRBJ2-2
CASSLVNSGRPGGELFF
>-|TRBV27|-|TRBJ2-5
CASSLGQSQETQYF
>-|TRBV7-9|-|TRBJ2-7
CASSLDEWLYEQYF
>-|TRBV7-6|-|TRBJ1-3
CASSPAKRHSGNTIYF
>medium-sized|TRBV27|-|TRBJ1-5
CASSSAGQPNQPQHF
>-|TRBV5-5|-|TRBJ2-7
CASSLVSAAYEQYF
>-|TRBV15|-|TRBJ1-1
CATSRDLNTEAFF
>-|TRBV4-2|-|TRBJ2-7
CASSQAIQTGLHEQYF
>-|TRBV28|-|TRBJ1-3
CASSLVGGGPLRNTIYF
>-|TRBV6-5|TRBD1|TRBJ1-2
CASSYGGQLATF
>-|TRBV30|-|TRBJ2-3
CAWSVSGFATDTQYF
>-|TRBV2|TRBD1|TRBJ2-7
CASSPGTGLYEQYF
>-|TRBV2|TRBD1|TRBJ2-3
CASSHMDRGSTDTQYF
>-|TRBV27|-|TRBJ1-1
CASRQGNTEAFF
>-|TRBV12-3/TRBV12-4|-|TRBJ1-2
CASSPPTNF
>-|TRBV4-3|-|TRBJ1-2
CASSQGSGVGGYTF
>-|TRBV6-5|TRBD1|TRBJ2-7
CASRAGTETGEQYF
>once|TRBV4-1|TRBD2|TRBJ2-7
CASSQPTSGSYEQYF
>-|TRBV3-1/TRBV3-2|-|TRBJ1-5
CASSQDGAGSNQPQHF
>-|TRBV3-1/TRBV3-2|-|TRBJ1-4
CASSQIPNEKLFF
>-|TRBV28|TRBD1|TRBJ1-6
CASRPAFQGALFNSPLHF
>-|TRBV18|-|TRBJ2-1
CASSPPQSSYNEQFF
>-|TRBV7-8|TRBD1|TRBJ2-3
CASRPTGGMTDTQYF
>-|TRBV29-1|-|TRBJ1-5
CSVGGGNQPQHF
>-|TRBV7-3|TRBD2|TRBJ2-1
CASSLGSGLAGKEQFF
>-|TRBV5-5|TRBD1|TRBJ2-3
CASSVDRVYATQYF
>-|TRBV14|TRBD2|TRBJ2-7
CASSQISGKPSYEQYF
>-|TRBV24-1|-|TRBJ1-1
CATSDTGNTEAFF
>few|TRBV21-1|-|TRBJ2-5
CASSKEKRRGQETQYF
>-|TRBV3-1/TRBV3-2|-|TRBJ2-7
CASSQEVLQYF
>-|TRBV6-5|TRBD2|TRBJ2-1
CASRRTSGAYNEQFF
>-|TRBV28|-|TRBJ1-4
CASSLGGRPELFF
>-|TRBV29-1|-|TRBJ1-3
CSVEGIGNTIYF
>-|TRBV27|-|TRBJ1-3
CASGPSGNTIYF
>-|TRBV23-1|-|TRBJ1-5
CASSQWQDSNQPQHF
>-|TRBV5-4|-|TRBJ2-5
CASSLQRATETQYF
>-|TRBV2|-|TRBJ1-5
CASSGNIPGQPQHF
>-|TRBV6-5|-|TRBJ1-3
CASTRSSGNTIYF
>-|TRBV4-2|TRBD2|TRBJ2-7
CASSYKTAGLAEMYSYEQYF
>-|TRBV9|-|TRBJ2-4
CASSPLGGSKNIQYF
>-|TRBV5-1|-|TRBJ2-1
CASSLGFAYNEQFF